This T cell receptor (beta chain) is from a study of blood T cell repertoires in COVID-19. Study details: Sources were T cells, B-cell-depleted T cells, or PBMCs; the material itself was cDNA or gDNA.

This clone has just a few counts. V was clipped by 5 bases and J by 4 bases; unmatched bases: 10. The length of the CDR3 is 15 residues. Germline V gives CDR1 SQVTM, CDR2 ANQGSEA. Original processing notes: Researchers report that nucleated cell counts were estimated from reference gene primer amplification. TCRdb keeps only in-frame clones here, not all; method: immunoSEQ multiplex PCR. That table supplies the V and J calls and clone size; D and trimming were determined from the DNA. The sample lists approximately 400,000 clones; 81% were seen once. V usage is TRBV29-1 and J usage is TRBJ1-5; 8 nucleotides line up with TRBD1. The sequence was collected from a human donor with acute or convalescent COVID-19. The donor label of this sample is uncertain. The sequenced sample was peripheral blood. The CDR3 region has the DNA TGCAGCGTTAGTAGCGGACAGGGCGGGAATCAGCCCCAGCATTTT. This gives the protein CSVSSGQGGNQPQHF.